Below, 14 T cell receptor beta chains from the same sample are listed, as sequenced in a study of cytomegalovirus exposure and HLA in healthy donors. The PCR ran on 60 Vbeta and 13 Jbeta primers. Clones were sequenced by immunoSEQ multiplex PCR, and TCRdb holds only the in-frame ones, with some missing. The table shows about 180,000 clones, with 75% to 85% occurring only once. Sequencing input: PBMCs. The source of these receptors is a woman in her twenties or thirties in good health and CMV-seronegative.

This sequence joins TRBV5-1 and TRBJ2-7; 7 bases map to TRBD2. The length of the CDR3 is 16 residues. V dropped 0 bases and J dropped 3; count of bases not matched to a gene: 9. Germline V gene lookup returns CDR1 SGHRS and CDR2 YFSETQ. In DNA, the CDR3 is TGCGCCAGCAGCTTGGAAGGGACTAAGACTTACTACGAGCAGTACTTC. Its protein product is CASSLEGTKTYYEQYF. Based on the CDR3 plus reference TRBV5-1 and TRBJ2-7, the full variable domain is KAGVTQTPRYLIKTRGQQVTLSCSPISGHRSVSWYQQTPGQGLQFLFEYFSETQRNKGNFPGRFSGRQFSNSRSEMNVSTLELGDSALYLCASSLEGTKTYYEQYFGPGTRLTVT.

V gene TRBV9 combines with J gene TRBJ2-7; the D is unclear. This CDR3 has 14 residues. Trimming cost V 4 bases and J 4 bases, with 15 bases left between them. CDR1 and CDR2 (germline): SGDLS, YYNGEE. The CDR3 is CASSPRGEWYEQYF. As DNA, the CDR3 is TGTGCCAGCAGCCCAAGAGGTGAGTGGTACGAGCAGTACTTC.

DNA of the CDR3: TGCAGCGTTATACAGGGGGCGACCGACACAGATACGCAGTATTTT. It specifies CSVIQGATDTDTQYF. The chain carries TRBV29-1 and TRBJ2-3; 9 nucleotides match TRBD1. The CDR3 spans 15 residues. V shed 5 bases, J shed 2 bases, and the junction held 8 bases outside the gene matches. Per germline, CDR1 SQVTM and CDR2 ANQGSEA.

The chain has TRBV19 and TRBJ1-5; no clear D gene. This CDR3 is 15 amino acids long. CDR1 and CDR2 (germline): LNHDA, SQIVND (reference sequence). V gave up 4 bases and J gave up 5 bases, with 15 bases separating them. The CDR3 DNA reads as TGTGCCAGTAGTACCATGGGTGTCGGGGATCAGCCCCAGCATTTT. It specifies CASSTMGVGDQPQHF.

The rearrangement uses TRBV7-6 and TRBJ2-5; 12 nucleotides align to TRBD2. The V segment lost 1 base and the J segment 4 bases; nucleotides outside the gene matches: 13. In germline, CDR1 is SGHVS, CDR2 FNYEAQ. The CDR3 is made up of 19 amino acids. The CDR3 loop reads CASSLGSMASGRAGETQYF. The DNA for the CDR3 is TGTGCCAGCAGCTTAGGTTCGATGGCTAGCGGGAGGGCGGGAGAGACCCAGTACTTC.

The rearrangement uses TRBV28 and TRBJ1-2, with TRBD1 matching 8 bases. Germline V gives CDR1 MDHEN, CDR2 SYDVKM. This CDR3 has 14 amino acids. J gave up 5 bases and V 7 bases, and 9 bases lay outside the gene matches. The CDR3 DNA follows: TGTGCCAGCACCCTGACAGGGGTGGGGTATGGCTACACCTTC. Residues: CASTLTGVGYGYTF.

This chain uses TRBV12-5 with TRBJ1-1, with 7 bases lining up with TRBD1. The CDR3 extends over 16 amino acids. The V and J ends lost 0 bases and 2 bases, in that order; junction bases with no gene match: 6. Germline V CDR1 and CDR2: LGHNT, FRNRAP. CDR3 residues: CASGLVLPGGNTEAFF. In DNA form, the CDR3 reads TGTGCTAGTGGTTTGGTACTGCCAGGGGGTAACACTGAAGCTTTCTTT.

CDR3 amino acids: CASSEEVDRVSYEQYF. Written as DNA, the CDR3 is TGTGCCAGCAGTGAAGAAGTAGACAGGGTTTCCTACGAGCAGTACTTC. The rearrangement uses TRBV2 and TRBJ2-7, with TRBD1 matching over 7 bases. J gave up 1 base and V 1 base, and 7 bases lay outside the gene matches. Germline-derived CDR1 and CDR2 are SNHLY and FYNNEI. This CDR3 comprises 16 residues.

The chain has TRBV19 and TRBJ1-5; D remains ambiguous. This CDR3 is built from 15 residues. V was shortened by 7 bases and J by 4 bases, with 17 bases between the two germline ends. Germline V gives CDR1 LNHDA, CDR2 SQIVND (reference sequence). This chain's CDR3 is CASMRDGNENQPQHF. The CDR3 DNA reads as TGTGCCAGTATGAGGGATGGGAATGAAAATCAGCCCCAGCATTTT.

This sequence joins TRBV28 and TRBJ1-5, with TRBD1 identical over 11 bases. The V segment lost 6 bases and the J segment 0 bases; nucleotides outside the gene matches: 7. This CDR3 region has 17 residues. Germline CDR1 and CDR2: MDHEN and SYDVKM. This chain's CDR3 is CASSQDRGPYSNQPQHF. CDR3 in DNA: TGTGCCAGCAGCCAGGACAGGGGGCCCTATAGCAATCAGCCCCAGCATTTT. Full variable domain (outside the CDR3, taken from reference TRBV28 and TRBJ1-5): DVKVTQSSRYLVKRTGEKVFLECVQDMDHENMFWYRQDPGLGLRLIYFSYDVKMKEKGDIPEGYSVSREKKERFSLILESASTNQTSMYLCASSQDRGPYSNQPQHFGDGTRLSIL.

The V gene is TRBV2, the J gene TRBJ1-1; D uncertain. Trimming left V 3 bases short and J 5 bases short, with 19 bases between. Germline V gives CDR1 SNHLY, CDR2 FYNNEI. The CDR3 extends over 16 amino acids. Here the CDR3 reads CASSEVNGGLRTEAFF. The CDR3 DNA is TGTGCCAGCAGTGAGGTTAATGGCGGCTTGAGGACTGAAGCTTTCTTT.

The chain links TRBV18 to TRBJ2-3; 11 nucleotides line up with TRBD1. The junction had 3 bases not matched to a gene; V was cut back by 3 bases and J by 1 base. In germline, CDR1 is KGHSH, CDR2 LQKENI. The CDR3 totals 16 residues. The CDR3 protein is CASSPRTGGGTDTQYF. In DNA, the CDR3 is TGTGCCAGCTCACCGCGGACAGGGGGCGGCACAGATACGCAGTATTTT.

The rearrangement joins TRBV29-1 to TRBJ2-3; tentative D call: TRBD1 (6 bases). CDR1 and CDR2 (germline): SQVTM, ANQGSEA. This CDR3 region has 13 residues. Trimming removed 3 bases at V and 2 bases at J, with 9 bases between. Here the CDR3 reads CSVEDSLTDTQYF. The DNA of the CDR3 is TGCAGCGTTGAGGACAGTCTCACAGATACGCAGTATTTT.

The V and J genes are TRBV6-5 and TRBJ2-2; D unclear. Germline CDR1 MNHEY, CDR2 SVGAGI. The length of the CDR3 is 13 residues. V was clipped by 6 bases and J by 8 bases, with 13 bases between them. CDR3 DNA: TGTGCCAGCAGCAACCCCAGAACGGGGGAGCTGTTTTTT. This sequence encodes CASSNPRTGELFF.